The 25 T cell receptor beta chains given below trace back to one sample, sequenced in a study of T cells after yellow fever vaccination. One entry per CDR3 protein results from TCRdb running MiXCR on the 5' RACE reads. This sample has tens of thousands of distinct CDR3 sequences, with about 5.6% found just once. Material: PBMCs, either bulk or a sorted T-cell subset (CD4+, CD8+, memory, or dextramer-sorted; not recorded which), obtained on the day of the yellow fever booster vaccination. The receptors stem from a man aged 18-30 years who received the YFV17D yellow fever vaccine.

The V gene is TRBV5-1, the J gene TRBJ2-5; 7 nucleotides agree with TRBD1. This CDR3 comprises 16 residues. Looked up from germline, CDR1 is SGHRS and CDR2 is YFSETQ. The V gene end was trimmed by 0 bases and the J gene end by 0 bases; junction bases not matched to a gene: 5. The CDR3 loop is CASSLGLRGNQETQYF. Written as DNA, the CDR3 is TGCGCCAGCAGCTTGGGCCTCAGGGGGAACCAAGAGACCCAGTACTTC.

This clonotype was seen a few times. This rearrangement joins TRBV14 to TRBJ2-3; TRBD2 is a possible D gene (5 bases). Trimming left V 4 bases short and J 1 base short, with 12 bases between. CDR3 length: 15 residues. Germline-derived CDR1 and CDR2 are SGHDN and FVKESK. The CDR3 spells CASSLVFGGTDTQYF. Written as DNA, the CDR3 is TGTGCCAGCAGCCTGGTCTTCGGGGGCACAGATACGCAGTATTTT.

This clonotype turned up a few times. The rearrangement links TRBV11-2 to TRBJ2-3; D not resolved. In germline, CDR1 is SGHAT, CDR2 FQNNGV. V dropped 5 bases and J dropped 1 base, with 16 bases sitting between them. The CDR3 runs 16 residues. CDR3 sequence: CASSRRGRAGTDTQYF. The CDR3 nucleotides are TGTGCCAGCAGCCGACGTGGTCGGGCTGGCACAGATACGCAGTATTTT.

This clonotype was observed a few times. The chain combines TRBV11-2 with TRBJ2-3, with 9 nucleotides matching TRBD2. The germline CDR1 and CDR2 sequences are SGHAT and FQNNGV. The V and J ends lost 6 bases and 3 bases, in that order; junction bases with no gene match: 19. This CDR3 is 19 amino acids long. The CDR3 protein is CASRGYAGGARPSTDTQYF. The CDR3 nucleotides are TGTGCCAGCAGAGGGTATGCGGGGGGGGCAAGACCCTCTACAGATACGCAGTATTTT.

The rearrangement links TRBV5-1 to TRBJ1-5; D is ambiguous. The germline V gene encodes CDR1 SGHRS and CDR2 YFSETQ. The CDR3 has 14 amino acids. The V end lost 0 bases, the J end lost 3 bases, and 7 bases lay between the germline ends. The chain's CDR3 is CASSLGPTNQPQHF. The DNA of the CDR3 is TGCGCCAGCAGCTTGGGGCCCACCAATCAGCCCCAGCATTTT.

The chain uses TRBV5-4 and TRBJ1-4; 8 nucleotides align to TRBD1. The CDR3 consists of 15 residues. Germline loops: CDR1 SGHNT, CDR2 YYREEE (reference sequence). V lost 4 bases to trimming and J lost 4 bases; unmatched junction nucleotides: 6. The CDR3 DNA reads as TGTGCCAGCAGCCTACAGGGGGGGCTTAATGAAAAACTGTTTTTT. It yields the protein CASSLQGGLNEKLFF.

This clonotype was picked up many times. The rearrangement links TRBV7-9 to TRBJ2-3, with 10 bases that match TRBD2. There are 17 residues in the CDR3. The germline V gene has CDR1 SEHNR and CDR2 FQNEAQ (reference sequence). Germline trimming cut 5 bases from V and 3 bases from J; bases unmatched to any gene: 11. The CDR3 is CASSPLGLAGETDTQYF. The CDR3 DNA reads TGTGCCAGCAGCCCCCTGGGGCTAGCGGGGGAGACAGATACGCAGTATTTT.

The V call is TRBV11-2, the J call TRBJ1-5, with 7 bases aligning to TRBD1. Germline V gene lookup returns CDR1 SGHAT and CDR2 FQNNGV. CDR3 length: 13 amino acids. Trimming cost V 5 bases and J 5 bases; bases outside gene matches: 3. The CDR3: CASSPDRDQPQHF. DNA for the CDR3: TGTGCCAGCAGCCCCGACAGGGATCAGCCCCAGCATTTT.

At least ten counts were recorded for this clonotype. The CDR3 nucleotides read TGCAGTGCTAGAGACCCGAGGACAGGACATAGCAATCAGCCCCAGCATTTT. This gives the protein CSARDPRTGHSNQPQHF. This chain joins TRBV20-1 and TRBJ1-5, with 7 nucleotides matching TRBD1. V shed 0 bases and J 0 bases; nucleotides not matched to a gene: 8. The length of the CDR3 is 17 residues. Germline V lookup: CDR1 DFQATT, CDR2 SNEGSKA (reference sequence).

In its sample, this clonotype was seen a few times. V is TRBV7-9 and J is TRBJ2-7; D remains unclear. Trimming pared 4 bases from V and 7 bases from J, leaving 17 bases between. The CDR3 extends over 14 amino acids. The germline V gene encodes CDR1 SEHNR and CDR2 FQNEAQ (reference sequence). The CDR3 loop is CASSYDGEFREQYF. CDR3 coding DNA: TGTGCCAGCAGCTACGACGGAGAGTTTAGGGAGCAGTACTTC. The entire variable domain, with the rest obtained from reference TRBV7-9 and TRBJ2-7, is as follows: DTGVSQNPRHKITKRGQNVTFRCDPISEHNRLYWYRQTLGQGPEFLTYFQNEAQLEKSRLLSDRFSAERPKGSFSTLEIQRTEQGDSAMYLCASSYDGEFREQYFGPGTRLTVT.

The sample holds a few counts of this clonotype. V usage is TRBV21-1 and J usage is TRBJ2-7; the D call in the table, TRBD2, was not verified against the DNA. TRBV21-1 is deemed a pseudogene. CDR3 length: 19 residues. The CDR3 bases are TGTGCCAGCAGCAAAGAGTCCGGGCCGAGAGGGATTTGGGGGTACGAGCAGTACGTC. Protein product: CASSKESGPRGIWGYEQYV.

This chain joins TRBV11-2 and TRBJ1-4; no clear D gene. Germline V CDR1 and CDR2: SGHAT, FQNNGV. The CDR3 extends over 16 amino acids. V gave up 0 bases and J gave up 7 bases, with 15 bases separating them. The CDR3 loop is CASSLDSSSGSEKLFF. CDR3 nucleotide sequence: TGTGCCAGCAGCTTAGATAGTTCCTCGGGGAGTGAAAAACTGTTTTTT.

This clonotype was counted many times. The chain employs TRBV5-1 and TRBJ2-7, with D tentatively TRBD2 (6 bases). Per germline, CDR1 SGHRS and CDR2 YFSETQ. The V end lost 2 bases, the J end lost 2 bases, and 11 bases lay between the germline ends. This CDR3 is built from 14 residues. The CDR3 is CASSLGGDPYEQYV. The CDR3 region has the DNA TGCGCCAGCAGCTTAGGCGGGGATCCCTACGAGCAGTACGTC.

Ten or more counts support this clonotype. V gene TRBV12-3 or TRBV12-4 combines with J gene TRBJ2-7; 10 bases agree with TRBD1. Trimming at V came to 3 bases and at J to 3 bases, leaving 5 bases not matched to a gene. This CDR3 comprises 15 residues. The CDR3 sequence: CASSLTGTGVYEQYV. The CDR3 region has the DNA TGTGCCAGCAGTTTGACCGGGACAGGGGTCTACGAGCAGTACGTC.

The chain has TRBV6-2 or TRBV6-3 and TRBJ2-3, with 8 nucleotides matching TRBD2. Germline V gene sequence: CDR1 MNHEY, CDR2 SVGEGT. CDR3 length: 16 amino acids. V dropped 7 bases and J dropped 4; count of bases not matched to a gene: 13. CDR3: CASTLFGRGEADTQYF. The CDR3 DNA reads as TGTGCCAGCACCCTCTTCGGGAGGGGGGAGGCAGATACGCAGTATTTT.

The chain recombines TRBV6-1 with TRBJ2-2, with 7 nucleotides matching TRBD2. The germline V gene has CDR1 MNHNS and CDR2 SASEGT. V lost 1 base to trimming and J lost 3 bases; unmatched junction nucleotides: 2. CDR3 length: 15 amino acids. For the CDR3, the DNA is TGTGCCAGCAGTGAAGTCGGGGGGTACACCGGGGAGCTGTTTTTT. Translated, it gives CASSEVGGYTGELFF.

CDR3 residues: CASSLMENTEAFF. The DNA for the CDR3 is TGTGCCAGCAGCTTGATGGAGAACACTGAAGCTTTCTTT. V usage is TRBV7-7 and J usage is TRBJ1-1; no clear D gene. In germline, CDR1 is SSHAT, CDR2 FNYEAQ (reference sequence). The V end was cut by 3 bases, the J end by 1 base, with 6 bases between. The CDR3 runs to 13 residues.

The chain joins TRBV6-2 or TRBV6-3 to TRBJ1-2; 8 nucleotides line up with TRBD1. Germline trimming cut 2 bases from V and 5 bases from J; bases unmatched to any gene: 7. This CDR3 is built from 15 residues. Looked up from germline, CDR1 is MNHEY and CDR2 is SVGEGT. For the CDR3, the DNA is TGTGCCAGCAGTTACGCAGGGGGCATCAGTTATGGCTACACCTTC. As protein: CASSYAGGISYGYTF.

This clonotype was counted many times. The gene calls are TRBV5-6 and TRBJ1-1; D may be TRBD1 (5 bases). V lost 2 bases and J lost 0, with 8 bases in between. The CDR3 runs to 14 residues. CDR1 SGHDT and CDR2 YYEEEE come from the germline V gene. Here the CDR3 reads CASSLGTVNTEAFF. For the CDR3, the DNA is TGTGCCAGCAGCTTAGGGACGGTGAACACTGAAGCTTTCTTT.

The rearrangement joins TRBV5-4 to TRBJ2-1, with 7 bases lining up with TRBD1. Germline trimming cut 5 bases from V and 5 bases from J; bases unmatched to any gene: 4. Germline-derived CDR1 and CDR2 are SGHNT and YYREEE (reference sequence). The CDR3 has 13 residues. CDR3: CASSFGTDNEQFF. In DNA, the CDR3 is TGTGCCAGCAGTTTCGGGACAGACAATGAGCAGTTCTTC.

Ten or more counts support this clonotype. The CDR3: CSVNGDEQYF. The CDR3, as DNA: TGCAGCGTTAACGGGGACGAGCAGTACTTC. The V call is TRBV29-1, the J call TRBJ2-7, with D possibly being TRBD2 (5 bases). Germline loops: CDR1 SQVTM, CDR2 ANQGSEA. This CDR3 has 10 residues. The ends were cut back, 5 bases at V and 5 bases at J, with 7 bases in the middle.

CDR3 sequence reads: CSVGVQGDQPQHF. The CDR3 nucleotides read TGCAGCGTTGGAGTTCAGGGAGATCAGCCCCAGCATTTT. The gene calls are TRBV29-1 and TRBJ1-5; a possible D gene is TRBD1 (5 bases). V was trimmed by 4 bases and J by 5 bases, leaving 12 bases between them. Looked up from germline, CDR1 is SQVTM and CDR2 is ANQGSEA. This CDR3 contains 13 residues.

This clonotype was found many times. V and J are TRBV4-2 and TRBJ2-7; no firm D call. The CDR3 length is 19 residues. Trimming pared 2 bases from V and 0 bases from J, leaving 23 bases between. The germline V gene encodes CDR1 LGHNA and CDR2 YNFKEQ. CDR3 sequence reads: CASSQHAVLPDANSYEQYF. The CDR3, as DNA: TGTGCCAGCAGCCAACACGCAGTTCTTCCGGACGCTAACTCCTACGAGCAGTACTTC.

This clonotype was observed many times. The chain couples TRBV6-6 to TRBJ2-3; possibly TRBD2 for D (7 bases). The CDR3 sequence is 14 residues long. Trimming left V 6 bases short and J 4 bases short, with 14 bases between. CDR1 MNHNY and CDR2 SVGAGI come from the germline V gene (reference sequence). The CDR3 loop is CASRPRGGPDTQYF. The CDR3, as DNA: TGTGCCAGCAGACCAAGGGGGGGGCCAGATACGCAGTATTTT.

This clonotype came up many times. The J gene is TRBJ2-1, the V gene TRBV7-8; D gene ambiguous. CDR3 size: 15 residues. CDR1 is SGHVS, CDR2 FQNEAQ, per germline. V lost 4 bases and J lost 4, with 14 bases in between. For the CDR3, the DNA is TGTGCCAGCAGCTCCTCCCCAGCAGTTTACAATGAGCAGTTCTTC. Amino acids: CASSSSPAVYNEQFF.